Each of the 27 T cell receptor beta chains below was sequenced from the same sample in a study of blood T cell repertoires in COVID-19. Clones were read by immunoSEQ multiplex PCR, and TCRdb kept only the in-frame ones, dropping some. The table has a few hundred thousand clones, just over 85% seen once. The specimen sequenced was peripheral blood. The receptors stem from a man aged 30 to 45 who had recovered from COVID-19.

The chain carries TRBV15 and TRBJ1-4, with 7 bases matching TRBD1. CDR3 length equals 15 residues. V shed 2 bases and J 6 bases; nucleotides not matched to a gene: 6. The germline CDR1 and CDR2 sequences are LNHNV and YYDKDF (reference sequence). As DNA, the CDR3 is TGTGCCACCAGCAGACCAGGGGGGAGATATGAAAAACTGTTTTTT. Translated, it gives CATSRPGGRYEKLFF.

The V gene is TRBV27, the J gene TRBJ2-7, with TRBD1 identical over 9 bases. The CDR3 is 15 residues long. CDR1 is MNHEY, CDR2 SMNVEV, per germline (reference sequence). V shed 2 bases, J shed 2 bases, and the junction held 4 bases outside the gene matches. Written as DNA, the CDR3 is TGTGCCAGCAGTTTACTCGGGACAGGGACCTACGAGCAGTACTTC. Translation gives CASSLLGTGTYEQYF.

The chain carries TRBV9 and TRBJ2-2; 14 bases align to TRBD2. Germline V gene data show CDR1 as SGDLS and CDR2 as YYNGEE. The CDR3 covers 18 residues. After removal of 4 bases from V and 2 bases from J, the junction contained 7 bases not matched to a gene. CDR3 nucleotide sequence: TGTGCCAGCAGCCCCGGGACTAGCGGGGGCCGTAACACCGGGGAGCTGTTTTTT. Amino acid sequence: CASSPGTSGGRNTGELFF. The complete variable domain, with remaining parts taken from reference TRBV9 and TRBJ2-2, reads DSGVTQTPKHLITATGQRVTLRCSPRSGDLSVYWYQQSLDQGLQFLIQYYNGEERAKGNILERFSAQQFPDLHSELNLSSLELGDSALYFCASSPGTSGGRNTGELFFGEGSRLTVL.

The chain joins TRBV11-2 to TRBJ1-1; D is ambiguous. Germline V lookup: CDR1 SGHAT, CDR2 FQNNGV. This CDR3 contains 12 residues. With 5 bases removed from V and 3 bases from J, the gap between germline ends came to 7 bases. The CDR3, as DNA: TGTGCCAGCAGCCGAAGCGACACTGAAGCTTTCTTT. The encoded protein is CASSRSDTEAFF.

The table lists this clone with a few counts. The chain couples TRBV7-2 to TRBJ1-6; possible D gene TRBD1, 6 bases. The germline V gene encodes CDR1 SGHTA and CDR2 FQGNSA. V lost 3 bases and J 9 bases, leaving 9 bases between the germline ends. The CDR3 extends over 13 amino acids. The CDR3 reads CASSFVDSSPLHF. For the CDR3, the DNA is TGTGCCAGCAGCTTCGTGGACAGTTCACCCCTCCACTTT.

The rearrangement links TRBV5-4 to TRBJ1-2; 7 positions match TRBD1. The germline CDR1 and CDR2 sequences are SGHNT and YYREEE (reference sequence). Trimming cost V 4 bases and J 0 bases; bases outside gene matches: 6. The CDR3 spans 15 residues. CDR3 in DNA: TGTGCCAGCAGCCTTCGGGGACAGCCTAACTATGGCTACACCTTC. Protein sequence: CASSLRGQPNYGYTF.

This chain connects TRBV30 to TRBJ2-2, with D possibly matching TRBD2 (7 bases). The length of the CDR3 is 15 residues. The germline gives CDR1 GTSNPN, CDR2 SVGIG (reference sequence). Trimming left V 4 bases short and J 9 bases short, with 21 bases between. CDR3 coding DNA: TGTGCCTGGACCCCCGGGGCGGGGGCCTTAAGGGAGCTGTTTTTT. Its translation is CAWTPGAGALRELFF.

This chain links TRBV4-2 with TRBJ2-5; D ambiguous. This CDR3 region has 14 residues. The germline gives CDR1 LGHNA, CDR2 YNFKEQ. Trimming cost V 1 base and J 9 bases, with 15 bases left between them. In nucleotides, the CDR3 is TGTGCCAGCAGCCAAGGTCCGTCGGGTTGGGCCCAGTACTTC. It codes for CASSQGPSGWAQYF.

This chain links TRBV2 with TRBJ1-4; D may be TRBD1 (5 bases). In germline, CDR1 is SNHLY, CDR2 FYNNEI. This CDR3 is built from 14 residues. The V end lost 3 bases, the J end lost 5 bases, and 10 bases lay between the germline ends. This CDR3 is CASSDARGNEKLFF. The CDR3 nucleotides are TGTGCCAGCAGTGACGCGCGGGGGAATGAAAAACTGTTTTTT.

The chain employs TRBV29-1 and TRBJ2-1; weak D call: TRBD2 (6 bases). Trimming stripped 3 bases from V and 1 base from J, with 10 bases between. The CDR3 has 14 residues. Looked up from germline, CDR1 is SQVTM and CDR2 is ANQGSEA. The CDR3 nucleotides read TGCAGCGTTGAGGCCGGAGGGTCCTACAATGAGCAGTTCTTC. Its protein is CSVEAGGSYNEQFF.

This chain joins TRBV27 and TRBJ2-7, with 8 positions matching TRBD1. With 7 bases clipped from V and 3 bases from J, the junction kept 14 bases outside the gene matches. This CDR3 has 16 amino acids. Germline V gene data show CDR1 as MNHEY and CDR2 as SMNVEV (reference sequence). In nucleotides, the CDR3 is TGTGCCAGCACCCCGAGAGGAGGGACAGGTAGCTACGAGCAGTACTTC. Translating gives CASTPRGGTGSYEQYF.

This clone was counted ten times or more. The chain couples TRBV5-1 to TRBJ2-3; 10 nucleotides agree with TRBD2. In germline, CDR1 is SGHRS, CDR2 YFSETQ. This CDR3 is 17 amino acids long. The V segment lost 1 base and the J segment 4 bases; nucleotides outside the gene matches: 9. The DNA for the CDR3 is TGCGCCAGCAGCTTGAGTAGCGGGGGGCCCGGCGCAGATACGCAGTATTTT. It codes for CASSLSSGGPGADTQYF.

The gene calls are TRBV24-1 and TRBJ1-2; D remains ambiguous. This CDR3 region has 11 residues. Germline V gene lookup returns CDR1 KGHDR and CDR2 SFDVKD. V gave up 2 bases and J gave up 9 bases, with 6 bases separating them. The DNA of the CDR3 is TGTGCCACCAGTGATTCTTATCGCTACACCTTC. It yields the protein CATSDSYRYTF.

The V gene is TRBV10-2, the J gene TRBJ1-6; no firm D call. The germline V and J ends were trimmed by 2 bases and 0 bases, with 14 bases remaining between them. Germline V gene data show CDR1 as WSHSY and CDR2 as SAAADI. The CDR3 spans 18 residues. The CDR3 loop reads CASSEPPPVSSYNSPLHF. The CDR3 DNA sequence: TGCGCCAGCAGTGAGCCCCCGCCCGTGAGCTCCTATAATTCACCCCTCCACTTT.

The chain combines TRBV29-1 with TRBJ2-1; 8 bases map to TRBD2. The CDR3 has 14 amino acids. The germline V gene encodes CDR1 SQVTM and CDR2 ANQGSEA. CDR3 coding DNA: TGCAGTCACTCCGGGACTAGCTCCTACAATGAGCAGTTCTTC. Its protein is CSHSGTSSYNEQFF.

The chain couples TRBV19 to TRBJ2-5, with 9 bases matching TRBD1. Germline CDR1 reads LNHDA; CDR2 reads SQIVND (reference sequence). The V and J ends lost 5 bases and 5 bases, in that order; junction bases with no gene match: 3. This CDR3 has 13 residues. CDR3 in amino acids: CASSSDRGETQYF. CDR3 DNA: TGTGCCAGTAGTTCCGACAGGGGGGAGACCCAGTACTTC. Looking up the rest from reference TRBV19 and TRBJ2-5 gives the full variable domain: DGGITQSPKYLFRKEGQNVTLSCEQNLNHDAMYWYRQDPGQGLRLIYYSQIVNDFQKGDIAEGYSVSREKKESFPLTVTSAQKNPTAFYLCASSSDRGETQYFGPGTRLLVL.

The V gene is TRBV19, the J gene TRBJ1-2; possible D gene TRBD1, 5 bases. The germline gives CDR1 LNHDA, CDR2 SQIVND (reference sequence). V dropped 4 bases and J dropped 9 bases, with 18 bases sitting between them. There are 14 residues in the CDR3. As DNA, the CDR3 is TGTGCCAGTAGTACTTCCGGGACCGGGAGAAGCTACACCTTC. Its translation is CASSTSGTGRSYTF.

The rearrangement joins TRBV4-1 to TRBJ2-5; 10 nucleotides line up with TRBD2. The length of the CDR3 is 18 residues. In germline, CDR1 is MGHRA, CDR2 YSYEKL. V was clipped by 0 bases and J by 5 bases; unmatched bases: 12. The CDR3 DNA is TGCGCCAGCAGCCAAGAAGGAGTTGGAGCGGGGGGGCCGGAGACCCAGTACTTC. Its translation: CASSQEGVGAGGPETQYF.

This chain links TRBV6-6 with TRBJ2-2; 9 positions agree with TRBD1. The germline V gene has CDR1 MNHNY and CDR2 SVGAGI (reference sequence). The junction had 5 bases not matched to a gene; V was cut back by 6 bases and J by 6 bases. The CDR3 is made up of 14 amino acids. CDR3 amino acids: CASSTTGGAGELFF. In DNA form, the CDR3 reads TGTGCCAGCAGCACGACAGGGGGGGCCGGGGAGCTGTTTTTT.

The chain is built from TRBV19 and TRBJ1-5; D possibly corresponds to TRBD1 (5 bases). There are 18 residues in the CDR3. Trimming pared 6 bases from V and 0 bases from J, leaving 21 bases between. From germline, CDR1 is LNHDA and CDR2 SQIVND (reference sequence). For the CDR3, the DNA is TGTGCCAGTAGCATATTGGGGCAGAGGAGCTATAGCAATCAGCCCCAGCATTTT. Translation gives CASSILGQRSYSNQPQHF.

The chain recombines TRBV24-1 with TRBJ1-2, with D possibly matching TRBD1 (5 bases). The CDR3 length is 12 residues. V was clipped by 3 bases and J by 8 bases, with 9 bases between them. Germline-derived CDR1 and CDR2 are KGHDR and SFDVKD. CDR3 DNA: TGTGCCACCAGTGATCTGGAGGGGGGCTACACCTTC. This sequence encodes CATSDLEGGYTF.

This CDR3 reads CASSLRGMANTEAFF. CDR3 DNA sequence: TGTGCCAGCAGCTTACGGGGGATGGCGAACACTGAAGCTTTCTTT. This sequence joins TRBV27 and TRBJ1-1; TRBD1 might be the D (5 bases). The germline V gene encodes CDR1 MNHEY and CDR2 SMNVEV (reference sequence). CDR3 length: 15 amino acids. V was cut by 6 bases and J by 1 base, with 15 bases left in between.

The chain combines TRBV30 with TRBJ1-1; D uncertain. Trimming pared 0 bases from V and 4 bases from J, leaving 6 bases between. In germline, CDR1 is GTSNPN, CDR2 SVGIG (reference sequence). This CDR3 spans 12 amino acids. In DNA form, the CDR3 reads TGTGCCTGGAGTGTACAAATCACTGAAGCTTTCTTT. Protein product: CAWSVQITEAFF.

The chain links TRBV27 to TRBJ1-6; no reliable D call. Germline V gene sequence: CDR1 MNHEY, CDR2 SMNVEV (reference sequence). This CDR3 spans 12 amino acids. V lost 2 bases and J lost 8, with 4 bases in between. The CDR3 region has the DNA TGTGCCAGCAGTTTAAGCGATTCACCCCTCCACTTT. Protein product: CASSLSDSPLHF.

The rearrangement joins TRBV9 to TRBJ2-3; 9 bases match TRBD2. This CDR3 contains 17 residues. V trimming: 3 bases; J trimming: 1 base; junction bases outside the gene matches: 9. Germline values: CDR1 SGDLS, CDR2 YYNGEE. CDR3 nucleotide sequence: TGTGCCAGCAGCGAGGTTGTTCTAGCGGGGCGCACAGATACGCAGTATTTT. It encodes CASSEVVLAGRTDTQYF. Complete variable domain (other parts from reference TRBV9 and TRBJ2-3): DSGVTQTPKHLITATGQRVTLRCSPRSGDLSVYWYQQSLDQGLQFLIQYYNGEERAKGNILERFSAQQFPDLHSELNLSSLELGDSALYFCASSEVVLAGRTDTQYFGPGTRLTVL.

The V and J genes are TRBV15 and TRBJ1-2; TRBD1 is a possible D gene (6 bases). The CDR3 length is 14 residues. The germline V gene has CDR1 LNHNV and CDR2 YYDKDF (reference sequence). V lost 1 base to trimming and J lost 3 bases, with 9 bases between them. The CDR3 coding sequence is TGTGCCACCAGCAGAGCACAGGGCGACTATGGCTACACCTTC. Encoded protein: CATSRAQGDYGYTF.

This clone was seen a handful of times. The chain is built from TRBV18 and TRBJ1-1, with 8 bases matching TRBD1. This CDR3 region has 12 residues. The J segment lost 11 bases and the V segment lost 2 bases, leaving 4 bases of the junction unmatched. CDR1 and CDR2 from the germline V gene are KGHSH and LQKENI. As DNA, the CDR3 is TGTGCCAGCTCACCAAATACAGGGGGGGCTTTCTTT. Translation: CASSPNTGGAFF. Full variable domain (missing parts from reference TRBV18 and TRBJ1-1): NAGVMQNPRHLVRRRGQEARLRCSPMKGHSHVYWYRQLPEEGLKFMVYLQKENIIDESGMPKERFSAEFPKEGPSILRIQQVVRGDSAAYFCASSPNTGGAFFGQGTRLTVV.